Given below is one T cell receptor (beta chain) in context. This sample is part of a study of T cell changes during pregnancy in multiple sclerosis. TCRdb's copy holds only in-frame clones and misses some; the assay was immunoSEQ multiplex PCR. This sample has more than 90,000 clones; 85% to 95% occur once, and the top ten carry approximately 2%. This CDR3 is built from 14 residues. V lost 4 bases and J lost 2; bases outside the gene matches: 5. CDR1 and CDR2 (germline): SGHTS, YDEGEE. The input for sequencing was peripheral blood, taken after pregnancy. This TCR derives from a female donor with multiple sclerosis, enrolled in a pregnancy study. The J gene is TRBJ1-2, the V gene TRBV5-8; 7 nucleotides match TRBD1. CDR3 coding DNA: TGTGCCAGCAGCCAGGGACAGATAAACTATGGCTACACCTTC. Amino acids: CASSQGQINYGYTF.